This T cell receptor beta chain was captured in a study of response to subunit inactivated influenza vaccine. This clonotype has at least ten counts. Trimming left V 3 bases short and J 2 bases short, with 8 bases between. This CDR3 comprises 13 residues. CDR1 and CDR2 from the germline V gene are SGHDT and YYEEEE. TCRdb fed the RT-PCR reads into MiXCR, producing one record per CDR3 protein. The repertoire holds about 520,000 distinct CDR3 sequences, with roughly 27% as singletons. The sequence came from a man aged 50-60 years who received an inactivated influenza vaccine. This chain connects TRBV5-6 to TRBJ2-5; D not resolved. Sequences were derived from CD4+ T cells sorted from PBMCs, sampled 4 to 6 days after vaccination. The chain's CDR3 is CASSSQNQETQYF. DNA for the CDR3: TGTGCCAGCAGCTCTCAAAATCAAGAGACCCAGTACTTC.